The clone carrying this T cell receptor beta chain came up once. The data derive from a study of blood T cell repertoires in COVID-19. Study background: The United States, Italy and Spain were the sources of the acute and convalescent COVID-19 samples. T cells, B-cell-depleted T cells, or PBMCs supplied cDNA or gDNA.

Original analysis: Scientists estimated how many nucleated cells there were by amplifying reference gene primers. Produced via immunoSEQ multiplex PCR; TCRdb's table is partial and in-frame only. From that table come the V and J calls and clone size; the DNA was used to work out D and trimming. The data hold about 160,000 clones, with about 88% observed a single time. CDR1 is MGHRA, CDR2 YSYEKL, per germline. The CDR3 covers 16 residues. V lost 1 base to trimming and J lost 2 bases; unmatched junction nucleotides: 5. This receptor was taken from a man in his forties with acute or convalescent COVID-19. The chain combines TRBV4-1 with TRBJ2-3; 8 bases are a match to TRBD2. Material: peripheral blood. The CDR3 spells CASSQGGRGDTDTQYF. CDR3 DNA: TGCGCCAGCAGCCAAGGGGGGCGGGGGGACACAGATACGCAGTATTTT.